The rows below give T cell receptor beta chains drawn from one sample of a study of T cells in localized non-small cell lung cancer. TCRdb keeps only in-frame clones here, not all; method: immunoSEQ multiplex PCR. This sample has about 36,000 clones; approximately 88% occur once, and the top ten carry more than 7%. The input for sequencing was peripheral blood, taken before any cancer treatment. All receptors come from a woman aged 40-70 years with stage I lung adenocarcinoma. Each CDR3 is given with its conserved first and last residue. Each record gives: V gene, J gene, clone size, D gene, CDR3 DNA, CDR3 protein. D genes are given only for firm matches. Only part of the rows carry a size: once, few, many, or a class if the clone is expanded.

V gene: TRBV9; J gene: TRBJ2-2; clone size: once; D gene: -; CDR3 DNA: TGTGCCAGCAGCGTAGGTCCCGGACCAGATCGGGCGATTGTCGGGGAGCTGTTTTTT; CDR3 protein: CASSVGPGPDRAIVGELFF
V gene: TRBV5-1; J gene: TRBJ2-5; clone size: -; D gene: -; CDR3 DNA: TGCGCCAGCAGCTTTGCTAGCGAGGAAGAGACCCAGTACTTC; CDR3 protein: CASSFASEEETQYF
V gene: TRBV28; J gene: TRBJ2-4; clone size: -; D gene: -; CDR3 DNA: TGTGCCAGCAGTCCCCAAAGCGGGGCCAAAAACATTCAGTACTTC; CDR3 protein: CASSPQSGAKNIQYF
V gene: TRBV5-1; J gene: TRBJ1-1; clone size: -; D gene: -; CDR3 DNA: TGCGCCAGCAGCTCACCTCGGGGTGACGCTGAAGCTTTCTTT; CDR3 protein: CASSSPRGDAEAFF
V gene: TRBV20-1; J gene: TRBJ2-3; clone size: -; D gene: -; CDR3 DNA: TGCAGTGTCCAGGGTTCAGATACGCAGTATTTT; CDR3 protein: CSVQGSDTQYF
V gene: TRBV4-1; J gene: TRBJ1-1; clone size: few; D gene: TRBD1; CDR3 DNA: TGCGCCAGCAGGCCAAACAGGGGGCAGGGGACTGAAGCTTTCTTT; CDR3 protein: CASRPNRGQGTEAFF
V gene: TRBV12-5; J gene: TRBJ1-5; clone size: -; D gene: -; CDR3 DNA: TGTGCTAGTGGTTTGCCTCACCAAAATCAGCCCCAGCATTTT; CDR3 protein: CASGLPHQNQPQHF
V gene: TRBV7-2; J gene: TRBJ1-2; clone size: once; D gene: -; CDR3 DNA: TGTGCCAGCAGCCCCAATGGGGGGGGTTTTGGCTACACCTTC; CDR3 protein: CASSPNGGGFGYTF
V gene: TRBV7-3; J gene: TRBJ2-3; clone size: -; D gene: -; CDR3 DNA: TGTGCCAGCAGCCGGACGGGCCGAGTGGATACGCAGTATTTT; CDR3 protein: CASSRTGRVDTQYF
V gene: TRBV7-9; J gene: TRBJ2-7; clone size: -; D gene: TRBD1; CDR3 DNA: TGTGCCAGCAGAAGTGGCGGACAGGGTGTCTACGAGCAGTACTTC; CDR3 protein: CASRSGGQGVYEQYF
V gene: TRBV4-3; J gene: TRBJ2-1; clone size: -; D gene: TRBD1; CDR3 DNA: TGCGCCAGCAGCCGCGGCGGACAGGGTAATGAGCAGTTCTTC; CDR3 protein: CASSRGGQGNEQFF
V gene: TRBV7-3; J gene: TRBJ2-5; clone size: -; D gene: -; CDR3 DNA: TGTGCCAGCAGCTCCAGTACAAAAGAGACCCAGTACTTC; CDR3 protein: CASSSSTKETQYF
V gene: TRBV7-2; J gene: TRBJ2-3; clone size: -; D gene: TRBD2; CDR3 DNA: TGTGCCAGCAGCTTATTTGCGGGGGGAACAGATACGCAGTATTTT; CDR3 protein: CASSLFAGGTDTQYF
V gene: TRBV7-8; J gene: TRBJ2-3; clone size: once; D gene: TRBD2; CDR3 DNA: TGTGCCAGCAGCTTAGCGCAGGCCAAACTAGCGGGGGGGCCGGGAGATACGCAGTATTTT; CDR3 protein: CASSLAQAKLAGGPGDTQYF
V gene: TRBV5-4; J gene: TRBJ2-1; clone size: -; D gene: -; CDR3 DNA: TGTGCCAGCAAAAAGAACAGGGACGTTTACAATGAGCAGTTCTTC; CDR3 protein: CASKKNRDVYNEQFF
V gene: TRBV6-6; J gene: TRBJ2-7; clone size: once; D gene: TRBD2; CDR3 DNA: TGTGCCAGTTATTCTAGCGGGGGACTGGACGAGCAGTACTTC; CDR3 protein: CASYSSGGLDEQYF
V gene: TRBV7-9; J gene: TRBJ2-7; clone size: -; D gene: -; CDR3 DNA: TGTGCCAGCAGCTTAGGGCAGTTCTACGAGCAGTACTTC; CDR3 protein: CASSLGQFYEQYF
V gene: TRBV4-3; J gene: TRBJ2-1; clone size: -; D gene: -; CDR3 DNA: TGCGCCAGCAGCCACGCCACTAGCCTCCGGGGCTACAATGAGCAGTTCTTC; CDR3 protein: CASSHATSLRGYNEQFF